This passage covers 12 T cell receptor beta chains from one sample sequenced in a study of CD8 T cells in ankylosing spondylitis. Their antigens remain unidentified. TCRdb re-called the 5' RACE reads with MiXCR, one entry per CDR3 protein. The table lists about 390,000 distinct CDR3 sequences, 20% to 25% of them singletons. Study-wide points: For ankylosing spondylitis blood, a TCR beta motif of 7 or 8 highly homologous variants appeared characteristic.

Sequencing input: blood, either unsorted or a sorted T cell fraction (not recorded which). The receptors originated from a male donor with ankylosing spondylitis.

The genes are TRBV18 and TRBJ2-1; 9 bases align to TRBD1. From germline, CDR1 is KGHSH and CDR2 LQKENI. The CDR3 is made up of 13 amino acids. V lost 7 bases to trimming and J lost 9 bases; unmatched junction nucleotides: 7. CDR3 protein: CASYRDRVAEQFF. The CDR3 DNA follows: TGTGCCAGCTACAGGGACAGGGTTGCTGAGCAGTTCTTC.

This clonotype turned up a few times. The V gene is TRBV20-1, the J gene TRBJ2-5; D remains ambiguous. Per germline, CDR1 DFQATT and CDR2 SNEGSKA (reference sequence). The ends were cut back, 1 base at V and 0 bases at J, with 9 bases in the middle. The CDR3 is made up of 14 amino acids. CDR3 region: CSARGLLYQETQYF. The CDR3 DNA reads as TGCAGTGCTAGAGGGCTTCTGTACCAAGAGACCCAGTACTTC.

The chain couples TRBV15 to TRBJ2-1; 11 nucleotides agree with TRBD2. CDR3 length: 15 residues. The ends lost 0 bases at V and 7 bases at J; junction bases unmatched: 2. The V gene's germline CDR1 is LNHNV and CDR2 YYDKDF (reference sequence). The CDR3: CATSRELAGANEQFF. The DNA for the CDR3 is TGTGCCACCAGCAGAGAACTAGCGGGAGCGAATGAGCAGTTCTTC.

This clonotype appeared many times. The V gene is TRBV29-1, the J gene TRBJ2-1; 7 nucleotides line up with TRBD2. This CDR3 spans 14 amino acids. The germline gives CDR1 SQVTM, CDR2 ANQGSEA. Trimming removed 4 bases from V and 1 base from J; junction bases left unmatched: 4. CDR3 amino acids: CSVGGLRSYNEQFF. The CDR3 nucleotides are TGCAGCGTTGGGGGACTACGATCCTACAATGAGCAGTTCTTC.

This chain links TRBV6-1 with TRBJ2-1, with a possible D match to TRBD1 (6 bases). The V gene's germline CDR1 is MNHNS and CDR2 SASEGT. V lost 5 bases, J lost 2 bases, and 16 bases lay in between. This CDR3 has 16 amino acids. In nucleotides, the CDR3 is TGTGCCAGCAGTAAGCGGCTTTGGGGGCCCTACAATGAGCAGTTCTTC. Translation: CASSKRLWGPYNEQFF.

This clonotype showed up many times. The CDR3 DNA sequence: TGTGCCAGCGCGGCACCGGGACCCGCCTACAATGAGCAGTTCTTC. This gives the protein CASAAPGPAYNEQFF. This chain links TRBV12-3 or TRBV12-4 with TRBJ2-1; D possibly matches TRBD1 or TRBD2 (5 bases each). With 8 bases removed from V and 2 bases from J, the gap between germline ends came to 16 bases. CDR3 size: 15 residues.

There are many counts of this clonotype. The V gene is TRBV19, the J gene TRBJ2-1, with TRBD1 identical over 7 bases. Germline V lookup: CDR1 LNHDA, CDR2 SQIVND (reference sequence). This CDR3 contains 16 residues. J was trimmed by 4 bases and V by 1 base; bases with no gene match: 7. The CDR3 spells CASSIANRGRYNEQFF. CDR3 in DNA: TGTGCCAGTAGTATAGCAAACAGGGGTCGGTACAATGAGCAGTTCTTC.

This chain joins TRBV7-3 and TRBJ2-1; TRBD2 agrees at 7 bases. V gave up 3 bases and J gave up 0 bases; unmatched junction bases: 2. CDR3 length: 15 residues. Per germline, CDR1 SGHTA and CDR2 FQGTGA. This chain's CDR3 is CASSFTSDSYNEQFF. CDR3 sequence (DNA): TGTGCCAGCAGCTTTACTAGCGACTCCTACAATGAGCAGTTCTTC.

This rearrangement joins TRBV12-5 to TRBJ2-2; D tentatively fits TRBD1 or TRBD2 (6 bases each). CDR1 is LGHNT and CDR2 is FRNRAP in the germline V gene. Between the trimmed V and J ends, which lost 1 base and 4 bases, there was a span of 19 bases. This CDR3 is built from 18 residues. The CDR3 here is CASGLAWRRGATTGELFF. The CDR3 nucleotides are TGTGCTAGTGGTTTGGCGTGGCGGAGGGGGGCAACCACCGGGGAGCTGTTTTTT.

The chain employs TRBV5-1 and TRBJ2-3; no clear D gene. Germline CDR1 SGHRS, CDR2 YFSETQ. The CDR3 spans 15 residues. The V and J ends lost 4 bases and 2 bases respectively, with 14 bases between them. CDR3 protein: CASSQQTDPTDTQYF. CDR3 nucleotide sequence: TGCGCCAGCAGCCAACAGACGGACCCCACAGATACGCAGTATTTT.

The V call is TRBV20-1, the J call TRBJ2-1, with 8 bases aligning to TRBD2. The CDR3 totals 14 residues. The germline gives CDR1 DFQATT, CDR2 SNEGSKA (reference sequence). V shed 5 bases and J 3 bases; nucleotides not matched to a gene: 6. The CDR3, as DNA: TGCAGTGCTTTAAGCGGGAGTGTCTACAATGAGCAGTTCTTC. Translating gives CSALSGSVYNEQFF.

Only a few counts were recorded for this clonotype. This sequence joins TRBV4-3 and TRBJ2-7, with 9 bases lining up with TRBD2. The CDR3 has 14 amino acids. Germline CDR1 is LGHNA and CDR2 is YSLEER. With 1 base clipped from V and 4 bases from J, the junction kept 2 bases outside the gene matches. In DNA, the CDR3 is TGCGCCAGCAGCCAAGTAGCGGGAGTGTACGAGCAGTACTTC. Its translation is CASSQVAGVYEQYF.